This T cell receptor (beta chain) is drawn from a study of neurological immune-mediated disorders. MiXCR, run by TCRdb on the 5' RACE reads, gives a single entry per CDR3 protein. Of approximately 89,000 distinct CDR3 sequences in the sample, about 12% were seen once. On this clonotype: Antigen: not known. With a much larger clone just one base away, this may be a read error.

Time point in this sample: longitudinal time-point 2. General study findings and limits: TCR clonal expansion peaked in HTLV-1-associated myelopathy patients and was lowest in multiple sclerosis patients.

The CDR3 covers 12 residues. Germline assignment: CDR1 DFQATT and CDR2 SNEGSKA (reference sequence). V lost 2 bases and J lost 6, with 10 bases in between. The sequence was collected from a female donor with HTLV-1-associated myelopathy (HAM/TSP). Specimen: PBMCs. The chain uses TRBV20-1 and TRBJ1-2; the D is unclear. The CDR3 DNA reads TGCAGTGCTAGAAGGGTAATGGATGGCTACACCTTC. The encoded protein is CSARRVMDGYTF.